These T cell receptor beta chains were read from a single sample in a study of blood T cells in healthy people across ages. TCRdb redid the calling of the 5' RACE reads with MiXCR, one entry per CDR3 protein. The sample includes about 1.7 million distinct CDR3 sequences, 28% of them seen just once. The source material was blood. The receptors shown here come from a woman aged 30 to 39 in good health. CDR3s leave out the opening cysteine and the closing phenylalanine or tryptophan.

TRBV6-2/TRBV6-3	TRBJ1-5	ASSYSFATGNQPQH
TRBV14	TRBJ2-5	AGSHLVYQETQY
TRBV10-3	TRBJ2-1	AISPGQGGSYNEQF
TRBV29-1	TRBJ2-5	SESSLTGTGGFGREETQY
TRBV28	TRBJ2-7	ASSLGTGLDEQY
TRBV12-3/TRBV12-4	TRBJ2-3	ANSPPDGRWGADTQY
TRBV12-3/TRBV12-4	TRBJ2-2	ASSGQEGETGELF
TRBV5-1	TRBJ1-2	ASSPGLGTLLDYGYT
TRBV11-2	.	ASSPSFKYNEQY
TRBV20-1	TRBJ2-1	SATGQSPYNEQF
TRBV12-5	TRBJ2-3	ASGLLLRGVGGFTDTQY
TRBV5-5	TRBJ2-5	ASSHRQGAGQETQY
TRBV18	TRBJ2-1	ASRSHGDNEQF
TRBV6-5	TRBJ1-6	ASSQTRGIASPLH
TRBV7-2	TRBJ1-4	ASSLSSGNEKLF
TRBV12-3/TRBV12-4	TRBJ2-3	ASSSWDESTDTQY
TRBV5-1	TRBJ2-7	ASSLGGLNNEQY
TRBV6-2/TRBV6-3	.	ASRLTGTHEQY
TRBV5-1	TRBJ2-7	ASSRTGRGPYEQY
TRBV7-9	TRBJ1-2	ASSLGRPLYGYT
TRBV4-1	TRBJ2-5	ASSQGWDGETQY
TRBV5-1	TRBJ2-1	ASSLEVLAGALGNEQF
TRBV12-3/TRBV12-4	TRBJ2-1	ASSLAGTVGGQF
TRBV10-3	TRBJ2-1	AIKGDPGNEQF
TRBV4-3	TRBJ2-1	ASRVSGRPNYNEQF
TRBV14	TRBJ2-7	ASSQDPAGTQY
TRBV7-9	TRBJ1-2	ASSLEVAAGYGYT
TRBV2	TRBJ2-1	ASSLELRGQF
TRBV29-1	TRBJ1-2	SVPLLAGPYGYT
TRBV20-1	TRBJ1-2	SARGGGNNYGYT
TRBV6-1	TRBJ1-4	ASSEVGPKKLF
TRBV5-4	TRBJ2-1	ASSSAGLAALGEQF
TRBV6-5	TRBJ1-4	ASAGALNEKLF
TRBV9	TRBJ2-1	ASSGMTSGRIYNEQF
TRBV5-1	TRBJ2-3	ASSFGLAGWSDTQY
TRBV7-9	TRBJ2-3	ASRSTTGVPDTQY
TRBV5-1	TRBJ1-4	ASNQGTTNEKLF
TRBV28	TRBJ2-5	ASSFPTGRETQY
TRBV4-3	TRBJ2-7	ASSRSYGTGVYEQY
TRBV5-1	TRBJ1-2	ASSRAGTENYGYT
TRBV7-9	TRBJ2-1	ATPKAGAVDEQF
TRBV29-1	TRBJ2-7	SVGCDEQY
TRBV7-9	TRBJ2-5	ASSAAGGRTTQY
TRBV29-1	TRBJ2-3	SALASDTDTQY
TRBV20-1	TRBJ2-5	SASAVEAWGDEQY
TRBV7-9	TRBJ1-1	ASSLAVRENTEAF
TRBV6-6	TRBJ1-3	ASSFQGASGNTIY
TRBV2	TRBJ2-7	ASSDGISYEQY
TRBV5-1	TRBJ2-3	ASSLGSVGTDTQY
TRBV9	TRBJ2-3	ASSAPGAVDTQY
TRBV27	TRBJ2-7	ASSADGSYEQY
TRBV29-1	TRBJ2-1	SVEDDPGLNEKF
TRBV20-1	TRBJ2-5	SARASGRGFQETQY